The clone carrying this TCR beta chain was counted many times. Its antigen is unknown. This CDR3 comprises 12 residues. The germline V gene encodes CDR1 MDHEN and CDR2 SYDVKM. The ends were cut back, 5 bases at V and 7 bases at J, with 11 bases in the middle. This sample was taken from a study of glioma-infiltrating T cells. Study-level findings and limits: Tissue-blood divergence was below expectation in non-neoplastic patients, above in gliomas.

Using RNA template, CDR3s of TCR alpha and beta were amplified with iRepertoire arm-PCR. One-step reverse transcription and amplification started from approximately 100-400 ng of tissue mRNA or PBMC total RNA. One entry per CDR3 protein, called by TCRdb with MiXCR from the multiplex PCR reads. The sample includes approximately 110,000 distinct CDR3 sequences, roughly 23% of them seen just once. The receptor was derived from a human donor with low-grade glioma or glioblastoma, undergoing nonglioma brain surgery, or in good health (not recorded which). Input material: glioma tissue, nonneoplastic brain tissue, or PBMCs (not recorded which). The chain joins TRBV28 to TRBJ2-5; unclear D gene. This CDR3 reads CASSQILGTQYF. CDR3 sequence (DNA): TGTGCCAGCAGTCAAATCCTAGGGACCCAGTACTTC.